A single sample gave rise to the 14 T cell receptor beta chains below, sequenced in a study of control samples from healthy donors and cancer patients. Assay used: immunoSEQ multiplex PCR; TCRdb lists only in-frame clones, some missing. Of tens of thousands of clones in the sample, roughly nine tenths were seen once. Sequenced: PBMCs. All receptors derive from a man in his forties with colorectal cancer.

The chain is built from TRBV28 and TRBJ1-6; D unresolved. Trimming took 4 bases from V and 11 from J, leaving 9 bases between them. Germline lookup yields CDR1 MDHEN and CDR2 SYDVKM. This CDR3 is 12 amino acids long. For the CDR3, the DNA is TGTGCCAGCAGTTACACCGCGCCACCCCTCCACTTT. Translation gives CASSYTAPPLHF.

A remark on this clone: One end of the junction is discordant with germline, which a read error may explain. The J gene is TRBJ2-3, the V gene TRBV7-8; D perhaps matches TRBD1 (5 bases). This CDR3 has 14 residues. CDR1 SGHVS and CDR2 FQNEAQ come from the germline V gene. The CDR3 bases are TGTGCCAGCAGCTTAGCGGGAAGCACAGGTACGCAGTATTTT. Translation: CASSLAGSTGTQYF.

The chain has TRBV6-5 and TRBJ1-2, with D uncertain. The length of the CDR3 is 12 residues. Trimming cost V 3 bases and J 8 bases, with 10 bases left between them. Germline V gene sequence: CDR1 MNHEY, CDR2 SVGAGI. The CDR3: CASSYGPVGYTF. For the CDR3, the DNA is TGTGCCAGCAGTTATGGCCCGGTGGGCTACACCTTC.

The V call is TRBV28, the J call TRBJ1-4; D is ambiguous. The CDR3 runs to 11 residues. The V end was cut by 3 bases, the J end by 8 bases, with 4 bases between. Per germline, CDR1 MDHEN and CDR2 SYDVKM. In DNA form, the CDR3 reads TGTGCCAGCAGTTTCAACGAAAAACTGTTTTTT. This encodes CASSFNEKLFF.

There are a few counts of this clone. The rearrangement links TRBV18 to TRBJ1-2, with TRBD1 matching 7 bases. This CDR3 is built from 12 residues. Per the germline V gene, CDR1 is KGHSH and CDR2 is LQKENI. Germline trimming cut 2 bases from V and 8 bases from J; bases unmatched to any gene: 2. DNA of the CDR3: TGTGCCAGCTCACCAGGAGGGGGCGGCTACACCTTC. Translating gives CASSPGGGGYTF.

The chain recombines TRBV9 with TRBJ2-2; D not certain. The germline CDR1 and CDR2 sequences are SGDLS and YYNGEE. This CDR3 contains 15 residues. The V end was cut by 0 bases, the J end by 1 base, with 7 bases between. Written as DNA, the CDR3 is TGTGCCAGCAGCGTAGCGCCTCAGAACACCGGGGAGCTGTTTTTT. It translates to CASSVAPQNTGELFF.

The gene calls are TRBV12-3 or TRBV12-4 and TRBJ1-5; 7 bases line up with TRBD1. Losses at the gene ends were 5 bases for V and 6 bases for J; bases not matched to a gene: 4. The CDR3 has 13 residues. The CDR3 protein is CASSGGQPQPQHF. CDR3 DNA: TGTGCCAGCAGTGGGGGACAGCCTCAGCCCCAGCATTTT.

The chain uses TRBV5-5 and TRBJ1-5; TRBD1 might be the D (5 bases). CDR3 size: 17 residues. Germline loops: CDR1 SGHKS, CDR2 YYEKEE (reference sequence). V lost 4 bases and J lost 3, with 20 bases in between. CDR3 coding DNA: TGTGCCAGCAGCCCCAGCCCCCCAGACAGCAACAATCAGCCCCAGCATTTT. Its translation is CASSPSPPDSNNQPQHF.

This clone turned up a few times. The chain employs TRBV5-1 and TRBJ1-1, with TRBD1 identical over 7 bases. CDR3 length: 16 amino acids. Germline CDR1 reads SGHRS; CDR2 reads YFSETQ. Trimming cost V 1 base and J 1 base; bases outside gene matches: 7. CDR3 coding DNA: TGCGCCAGCAGCTTGAGTCTAGGGGGCCCGAACACTGAAGCTTTCTTT. Translation gives CASSLSLGGPNTEAFF.

The genes are TRBV27 and TRBJ1-5; 9 positions agree with TRBD1. The CDR3 is 15 amino acids. Germline lookup yields CDR1 MNHEY and CDR2 SMNVEV (reference sequence). V shed 8 bases and J 7 bases; nucleotides not matched to a gene: 12. The chain's CDR3 is CASGRTGAGGQPQHF. The CDR3 DNA sequence: TGTGCCAGCGGGCGGACAGGGGCAGGTGGACAGCCCCAGCATTTT.

V and J are TRBV5-6 and TRBJ1-2; 7 positions match TRBD1. Germline V lookup: CDR1 SGHDT, CDR2 YYEEEE. V was clipped by 1 base and J by 7 bases; unmatched bases: 4. The CDR3 sequence is 13 residues long. Written as DNA, the CDR3 is TGTGCCAGCAGCTTGAGACAGGGAGTTGGCTACACCTTC. This codes for CASSLRQGVGYTF.

V and J are TRBV4-3 and TRBJ1-2, with D possibly TRBD1 on 6 matching bases. Germline lookup yields CDR1 LGHNA and CDR2 YSLEER. V lost 0 bases and J 8 bases, leaving 19 bases between the germline ends. CDR3 size: 16 residues. The CDR3 reads CASSQDFRGGGGGYTF. The CDR3 DNA is TGCGCCAGCAGCCAAGATTTTCGTGGCGGGGGCGGCGGCTACACCTTC.

This sequence joins TRBV12-3 or TRBV12-4 and TRBJ2-7; D call uncertain. This CDR3 comprises 13 residues. Trimming took 5 bases from V and 1 from J, leaving 9 bases between them. The CDR3 DNA reads TGTGCCAGCAGTCTGACTCCTTCCTACGAGCAGTACTTC. Its protein is CASSLTPSYEQYF.

Concerning this clone itself: Additional DNA sequences in this sample encode the identical CDR3. V is TRBV4-2 and J is TRBJ2-3; possibly TRBD1 or TRBD2 for D (5 bases each). Trimming removed 0 bases at V and 4 bases at J, with 14 bases between. The CDR3 is 16 amino acids. Per the germline V gene, CDR1 is LGHNA and CDR2 is YNFKEQ. CDR3 nucleotides: TGTGCCAGCAGCCAAGATCCTACTAGGGGAGCAGATACGCAGTATTTT. It is translated as CASSQDPTRGADTQYF.